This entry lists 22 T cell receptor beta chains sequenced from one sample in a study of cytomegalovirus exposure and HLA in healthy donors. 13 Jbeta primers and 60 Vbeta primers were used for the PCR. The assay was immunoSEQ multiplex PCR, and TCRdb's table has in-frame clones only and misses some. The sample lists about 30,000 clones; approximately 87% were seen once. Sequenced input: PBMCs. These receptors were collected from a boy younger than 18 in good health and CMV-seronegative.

The CDR3 DNA reads as TGTGCCAGCGGGGACAGGGGCGCCTATGGCTACACCTTC. Encoded protein: CASGDRGAYGYTF. The gene calls are TRBV25-1 and TRBJ1-2; 10 nucleotides align to TRBD1. Germline V gives CDR1 MGHDK, CDR2 SYGVNS. V was clipped by 8 bases and J by 4 bases; unmatched bases: 4. The CDR3 sequence is 13 residues long.

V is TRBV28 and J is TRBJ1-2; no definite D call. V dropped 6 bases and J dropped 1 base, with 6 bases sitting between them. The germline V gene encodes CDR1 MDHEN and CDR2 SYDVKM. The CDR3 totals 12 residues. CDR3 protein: CASSYSNYGYTF. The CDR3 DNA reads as TGTGCCAGCAGCTACAGTAACTATGGCTACACCTTC.

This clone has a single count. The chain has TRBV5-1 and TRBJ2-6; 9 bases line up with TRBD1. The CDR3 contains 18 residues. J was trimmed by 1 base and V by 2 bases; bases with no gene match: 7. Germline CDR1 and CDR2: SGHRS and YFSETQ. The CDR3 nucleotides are TGCGCCAGCAGCTTCTCGGGACAGGGATCTTCTGGGGCCAACGTCCTGACTTTC. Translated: CASSFSGQGSSGANVLTF.

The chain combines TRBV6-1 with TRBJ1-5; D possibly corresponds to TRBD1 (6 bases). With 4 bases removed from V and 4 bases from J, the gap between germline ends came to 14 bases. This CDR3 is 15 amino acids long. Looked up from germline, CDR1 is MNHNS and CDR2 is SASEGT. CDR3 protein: CASSGGTPFNQPQHF. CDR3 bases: TGTGCCAGCAGTGGGGGGACACCTTTTAATCAGCCCCAGCATTTT.

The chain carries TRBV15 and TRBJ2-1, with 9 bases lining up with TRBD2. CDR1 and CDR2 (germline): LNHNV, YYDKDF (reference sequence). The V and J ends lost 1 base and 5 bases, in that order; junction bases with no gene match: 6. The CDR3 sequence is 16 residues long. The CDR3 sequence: CATSRGGGGFDNEQFF. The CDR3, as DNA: TGTGCCACCAGCAGAGGCGGGGGGGGATTTGACAATGAGCAGTTCTTC.

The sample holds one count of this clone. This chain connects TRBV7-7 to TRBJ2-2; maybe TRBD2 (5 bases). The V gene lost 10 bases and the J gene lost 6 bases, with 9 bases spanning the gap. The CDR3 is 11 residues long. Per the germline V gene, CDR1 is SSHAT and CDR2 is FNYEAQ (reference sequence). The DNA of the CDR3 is TGTGCCATCGGGGTGGCCGGGGAGCTGTTTTTT. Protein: CAIGVAGELFF. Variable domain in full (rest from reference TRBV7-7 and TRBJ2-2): GAGVSQSPRYKVTKRGQDVTLRCDPISSHATLYWYQQALGQGPEFLTYFNYEAQPDKSGLPSDRFSAERPEGSISTLTIQRTEQRDSAMYRCAIGVAGELFFGEGSRLTVL.

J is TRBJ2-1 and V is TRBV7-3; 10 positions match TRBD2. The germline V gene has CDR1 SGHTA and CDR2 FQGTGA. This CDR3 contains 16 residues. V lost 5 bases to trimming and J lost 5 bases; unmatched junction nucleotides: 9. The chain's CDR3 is CASSLAGTSANNEQFF. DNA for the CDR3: TGTGCCAGCAGCCTAGCCGGGACTAGCGCCAACAATGAGCAGTTCTTC. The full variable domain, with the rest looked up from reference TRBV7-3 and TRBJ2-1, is GAGVSQTPSNKVTEKGKYVELRCDPISGHTALYWYRQSLGQGPEFLIYFQGTGAADDSGLPNDRFFAVRPEGSVSTLKIQRTERGDSAVYLCASSLAGTSANNEQFFGPGTRLTVL.

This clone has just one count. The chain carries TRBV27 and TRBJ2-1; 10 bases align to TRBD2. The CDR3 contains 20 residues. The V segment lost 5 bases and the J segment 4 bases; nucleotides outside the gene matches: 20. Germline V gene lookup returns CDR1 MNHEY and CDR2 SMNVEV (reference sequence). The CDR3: CASSPRLMSSGGRVYNEQFF. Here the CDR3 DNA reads TGTGCCAGCAGTCCAAGGTTAATGTCTAGCGGGGGCCGGGTTTACAATGAGCAGTTCTTC.

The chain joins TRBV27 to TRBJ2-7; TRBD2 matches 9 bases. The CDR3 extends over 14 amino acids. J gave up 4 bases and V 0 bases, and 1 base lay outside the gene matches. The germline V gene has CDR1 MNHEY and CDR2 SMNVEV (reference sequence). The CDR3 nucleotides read TGTGCCAGCAGTTTATCCGGACTAGCGTACGAGCAGTACTTC. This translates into CASSLSGLAYEQYF.

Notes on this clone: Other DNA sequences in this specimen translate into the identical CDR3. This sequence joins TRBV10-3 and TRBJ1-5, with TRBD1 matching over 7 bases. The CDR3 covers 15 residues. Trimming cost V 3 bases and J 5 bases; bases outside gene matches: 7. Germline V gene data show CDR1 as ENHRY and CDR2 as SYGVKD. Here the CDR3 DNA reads TGTGCCATCAGTGACAGGACAGGAGGTGATCAGCCCCAGCATTTT. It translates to CAISDRTGGDQPQHF.

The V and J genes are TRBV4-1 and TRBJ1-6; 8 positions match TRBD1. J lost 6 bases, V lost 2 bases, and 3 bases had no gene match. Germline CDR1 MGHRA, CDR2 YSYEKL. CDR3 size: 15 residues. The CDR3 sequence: CASSQLQGGNSPLHF. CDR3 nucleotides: TGCGCCAGCAGCCAATTACAGGGGGGTAATTCACCCCTCCACTTT.

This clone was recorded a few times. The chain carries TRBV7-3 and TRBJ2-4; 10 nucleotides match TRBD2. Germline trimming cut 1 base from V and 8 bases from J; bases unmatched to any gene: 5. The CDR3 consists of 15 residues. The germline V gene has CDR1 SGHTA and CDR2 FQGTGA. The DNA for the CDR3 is TGTGCCAGCAGCTTAATGGGGACTAGCGTGGACATTCAGTACTTC. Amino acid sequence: CASSLMGTSVDIQYF.

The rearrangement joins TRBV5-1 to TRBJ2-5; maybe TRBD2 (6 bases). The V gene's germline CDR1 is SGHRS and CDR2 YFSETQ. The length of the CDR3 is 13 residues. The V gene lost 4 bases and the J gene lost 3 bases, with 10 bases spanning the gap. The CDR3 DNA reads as TGCGCCAGCAGCCTTGGGACTGAAGAGACCCAGTACTTC. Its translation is CASSLGTEETQYF.

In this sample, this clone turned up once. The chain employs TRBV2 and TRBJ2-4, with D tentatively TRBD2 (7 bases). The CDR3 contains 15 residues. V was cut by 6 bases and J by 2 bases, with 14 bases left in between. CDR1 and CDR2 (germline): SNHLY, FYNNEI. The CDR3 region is CASRGGAFTKNIQYF. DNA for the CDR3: TGTGCCAGCAGGGGGGGGGCATTCACCAAAAACATTCAGTACTTC.

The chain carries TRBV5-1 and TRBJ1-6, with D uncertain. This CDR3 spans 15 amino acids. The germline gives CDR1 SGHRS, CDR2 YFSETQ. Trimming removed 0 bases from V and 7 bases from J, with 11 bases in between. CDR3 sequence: CASSLDGSTNSPLHF. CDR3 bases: TGCGCCAGCAGCTTGGACGGGTCCACCAATTCACCCCTCCACTTT.

The CDR3 DNA is TGTGCCAGCAGTGATGAACTAGCGGGGGGCCGGAATGAGCAGTTCTTC. Its protein is CASSDELAGGRNEQFF. The chain combines TRBV2 with TRBJ2-1; 12 positions agree with TRBD2. Germline trimming cut 3 bases from V and 7 bases from J; bases unmatched to any gene: 7. From germline, CDR1 is SNHLY and CDR2 FYNNEI. The CDR3 consists of 16 residues. The variable domain in full, completed from reference TRBV2 and TRBJ2-1, reads EPEVTQTPSHQVTQMGQEVILRCVPISNHLYFYWYRQILGQKVEFLVSFYNNEISEKSEIFDDQFSVERPDGSNFTLKIRSTKLEDSAMYFCASSDELAGGRNEQFFGPGTRLTVL.

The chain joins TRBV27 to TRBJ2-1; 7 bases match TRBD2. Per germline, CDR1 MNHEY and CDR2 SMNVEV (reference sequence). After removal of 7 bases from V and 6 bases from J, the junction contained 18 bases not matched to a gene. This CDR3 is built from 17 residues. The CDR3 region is CASTLGGGPGGFNEQFF. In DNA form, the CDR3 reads TGTGCCAGCACCTTGGGGGGGGGTCCTGGCGGGTTCAATGAGCAGTTCTTC.

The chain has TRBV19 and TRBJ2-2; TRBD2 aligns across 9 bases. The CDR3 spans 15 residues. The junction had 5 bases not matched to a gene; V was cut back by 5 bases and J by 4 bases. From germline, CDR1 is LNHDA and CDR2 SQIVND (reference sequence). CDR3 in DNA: TGTGCCAGTAGTTCGGCGGGGGGGCGCACCGGGGAGCTGTTTTTT. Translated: CASSSAGGRTGELFF.

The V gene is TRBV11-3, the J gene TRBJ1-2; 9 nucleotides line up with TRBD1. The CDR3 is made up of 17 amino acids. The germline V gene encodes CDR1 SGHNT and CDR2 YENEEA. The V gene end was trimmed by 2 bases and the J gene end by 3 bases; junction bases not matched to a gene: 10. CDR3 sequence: CASSLSTGQGRDYGYTF. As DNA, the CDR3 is TGTGCCAGCAGCTTATCTACGGGACAGGGTAGGGACTATGGCTACACCTTC.

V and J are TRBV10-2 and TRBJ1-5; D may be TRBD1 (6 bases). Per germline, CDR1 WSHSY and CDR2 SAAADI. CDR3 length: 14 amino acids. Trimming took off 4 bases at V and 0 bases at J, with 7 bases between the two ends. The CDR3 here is CASSVDSSNQPQHF. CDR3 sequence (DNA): TGCGCCAGCAGTGTGGACAGTAGCAATCAGCCCCAGCATTTT.

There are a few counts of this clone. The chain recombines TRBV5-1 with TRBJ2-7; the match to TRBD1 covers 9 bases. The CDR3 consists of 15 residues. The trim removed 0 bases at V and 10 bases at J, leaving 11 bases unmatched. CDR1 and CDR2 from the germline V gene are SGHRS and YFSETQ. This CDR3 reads CASSLDTGTGMLQYF. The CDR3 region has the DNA TGCGCCAGCAGCTTGGACACCGGGACAGGGATGCTTCAGTACTTC. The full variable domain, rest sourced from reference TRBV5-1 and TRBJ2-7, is KAGVTQTPRYLIKTRGQQVTLSCSPISGHRSVSWYQQTPGQGLQFLFEYFSETQRNKGNFPGRFSGRQFSNSRSEMNVSTLELGDSALYLCASSLDTGTGMLQYFGPGTRLTVT.

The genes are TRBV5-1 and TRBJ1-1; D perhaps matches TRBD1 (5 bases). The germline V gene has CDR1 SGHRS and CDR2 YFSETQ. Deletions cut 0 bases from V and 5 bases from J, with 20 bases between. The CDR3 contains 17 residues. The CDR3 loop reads CASSLEYLGGTGTEAFF. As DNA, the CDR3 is TGCGCCAGCAGCTTGGAATATTTGGGGGGGACTGGAACTGAAGCTTTCTTT. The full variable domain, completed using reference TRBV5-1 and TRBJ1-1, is KAGVTQTPRYLIKTRGQQVTLSCSPISGHRSVSWYQQTPGQGLQFLFEYFSETQRNKGNFPGRFSGRQFSNSRSEMNVSTLELGDSALYLCASSLEYLGGTGTEAFFGQGTRLTVV.